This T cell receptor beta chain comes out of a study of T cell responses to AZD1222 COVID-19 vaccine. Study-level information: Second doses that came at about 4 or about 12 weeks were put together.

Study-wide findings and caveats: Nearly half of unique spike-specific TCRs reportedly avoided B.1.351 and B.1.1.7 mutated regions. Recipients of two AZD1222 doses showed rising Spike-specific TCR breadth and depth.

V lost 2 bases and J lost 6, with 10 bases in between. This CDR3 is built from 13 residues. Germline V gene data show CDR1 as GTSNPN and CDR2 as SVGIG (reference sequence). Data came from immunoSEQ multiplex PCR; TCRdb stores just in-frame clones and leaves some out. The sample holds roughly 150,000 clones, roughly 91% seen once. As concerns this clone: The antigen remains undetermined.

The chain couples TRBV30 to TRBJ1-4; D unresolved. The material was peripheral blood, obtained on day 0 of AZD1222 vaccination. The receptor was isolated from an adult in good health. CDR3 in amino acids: CAWSSHMDEKLFF. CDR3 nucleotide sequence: TGTGCCTGGAGTTCGCACATGGATGAAAAACTGTTTTTT.